This TCR beta chain was recovered during a study of T-cell memory formation after mild COVID-19. Whole-study findings and limits: Still unconfirmed is whether the second-wave clones peaking on day 37 recognized SARS-CoV-2. Pre-infection memory already had some responding clones, implying cross-reactive memory joined. Clones contracting across day 15 to 85 had a balanced CD4/CD8 profile; later expanding clones leaned CD4+.

Via MiXCR, TCRdb re-called the 5' RACE reads, giving one row per CDR3 protein. The data show some 180,000 distinct CDR3 sequences, roughly 20% seen once. This clonotype was seen many times. Its target is not known. The CDR3 is made up of 15 amino acids. Germline V CDR1 and CDR2: SGHDN, FVKESK. The germline V and J ends were trimmed by 4 bases and 2 bases, with 11 bases remaining between them. The TCR originated in a man in his late teens or twenties who had mild COVID-19 (a few samples of this study predate the infection). Cell type and time point are not known. The sequenced material came from PBMCs or a T cell subset sorted from them (not recorded which). This chain connects TRBV14 to TRBJ2-2; D not certain. This CDR3 is CASSLEETNTGELFF. Written as DNA, the CDR3 is TGTGCCAGCAGCCTCGAGGAGACCAACACCGGGGAGCTGTTTTTT.